A single sample gave rise to the 28 T cell receptor beta chains below, sequenced in a study of T cells expressing NK-cell markers. No DNA is given; TCRdb re-called the 5' RACE reads and lists each CDR3 protein once. This sample's table reports 300,000 to 500,000 distinct CDR3 sequences. Sequencing input: blood T cells: a sorted CD56 or NKG2C T cell subset, CD4+ or CD8+ T cells, or bulk PBMC T cells (not recorded which). The receptors derive from a woman between 50 and 59 years old in good health.

The rearrangement joins TRBV6-1 to TRBJ2-7; without DNA, the TCRdb call of TRBD2 cannot be checked. Looked up from germline, CDR1 is MNHNS and CDR2 is SASEGT. The CDR3 covers 14 residues. The CDR3 region is CATGRTSGSAETYF.

The V and J genes are TRBV20-1 and TRBJ1-1; TCRdb lists TRBD1, though no DNA is available to test this call. Germline assignment: CDR1 DFQATT and CDR2 SNEGSKA (reference sequence). The CDR3 loop spans 15 amino acids. The CDR3 reads CSARAMTGHQYEAFF.

V is TRBV20-1 and J is TRBJ2-3; lacking DNA, the TRBD2 call made by TCRdb goes unchecked. CDR3 size: 17 residues. The germline CDR1 and CDR2 sequences are DFQATT and SNEGSKA (reference sequence). CDR3 loop: CSARWTSGRALGDTQYF.

This rearrangement joins TRBV7-6 to TRBJ1-2; no DNA is available, so the TRBD1 call from TCRdb remains unchecked. The germline CDR1 and CDR2 sequences are SGHVS and FNYEAQ. There are 14 residues in the CDR3. CDR3: CASSSGQGAVGYTF. Full variable domain (outside the CDR3, taken from reference TRBV7-6 and TRBJ1-2): GAGVSQSPRYKVTKRGQDVALRCDPISGHVSLYWYRQALGQGPEFLTYFNYEAQQDKSGLPNDRFSAERPEGSISTLTIQRTEQRDSAMYRCASSSGQGAVGYTFGSGTRLTVV.

The J gene is TRBJ2-1, the V gene TRBV19; there is no DNA to check the TCRdb D call of TRBD2. The CDR3 spans 15 residues. CDR1 is LNHDA, CDR2 SQIVND, per germline (reference sequence). This CDR3 is CASSIAGGNYNEQFF.

The chain uses TRBV3-1 and TRBJ2-3; TCRdb's D call of TRBD2 is untestable without DNA. In germline, CDR1 is LGHDT, CDR2 YNNKEL (reference sequence). This CDR3 has 14 residues. This chain's CDR3 is CASSPGLITDTQYF.

The chain uses TRBV12-3 or TRBV12-4 and TRBJ2-5; the TCRdb D gene call, TRBD1, has no DNA to confirm it. The CDR3 is made up of 15 amino acids. CDR3 region: CASSFRAGGLETQYF.

J is TRBJ1-3 and V is TRBV7-9. The germline V gene encodes CDR1 SEHNR and CDR2 FQNEAQ (reference sequence). The CDR3 length is 14 residues. The CDR3 protein is CASSLEGQSYTIYF.

The rearrangement uses TRBV7-2 and TRBJ2-4; TCRdb outputs TRBD1, but without DNA this stays unchecked. This CDR3 contains 15 residues. CDR1 is SGHTA and CDR2 is FQGNSA in the germline V gene. Here the CDR3 reads CASSFRGFGVNIQYF.

V and J are TRBV7-9 and TRBJ2-1; TCRdb's D call of TRBD2 is untestable without DNA. In germline, CDR1 is SEHNR, CDR2 FQNEAQ (reference sequence). The CDR3 is made up of 12 amino acids. CDR3 region: CASSLGGYEQFF.

The genes are TRBV29-1 and TRBJ1-2; lacking DNA, the TRBD1 call made by TCRdb goes unchecked. Germline V CDR1 and CDR2: SQVTM, ANQGSEA. The CDR3 runs 12 residues. CDR3 amino acids: CSGINREYGYTF.

The chain recombines TRBV7-9 with TRBJ2-3; with no DNA, the TCRdb D assignment of TRBD2 cannot be verified. The CDR3 totals 19 residues. From germline, CDR1 is SEHNR and CDR2 FQNEAQ (reference sequence). Here the CDR3 reads CASSLLASLIRNSTDTQYF.

The chain couples TRBV20-1 to TRBJ1-1; TCRdb's D gene call, TRBD1, goes unchecked for lack of DNA. Per germline, CDR1 DFQATT and CDR2 SNEGSKA (reference sequence). The CDR3 loop spans 11 amino acids. The CDR3 here is CSAKTGLEAFF.

The rearrangement joins TRBV5-1 to TRBJ2-4; no DNA is available, so the TRBD2 call from TCRdb remains unchecked. CDR1 SGHRS and CDR2 YFSETQ come from the germline V gene. This CDR3 comprises 15 residues. This CDR3 reads CASSLQAGVVGIQYF.

This chain uses TRBV12-3 or TRBV12-4 with TRBJ1-5; lacking DNA, the TRBD1 call made by TCRdb goes unchecked. The CDR3 contains 13 residues. The CDR3 reads CASTDRVGQPQHF.

The V call is TRBV12-3 or TRBV12-4, the J call TRBJ2-2; TCRdb picks TRBD1, but there is no DNA to check that call. The CDR3 length is 15 residues. CDR3 protein: CASSLGQPNTGELFF.

This chain uses TRBV5-1 with TRBJ1-3. Germline values: CDR1 SGHRS, CDR2 YFSETQ. This CDR3 contains 15 residues. CDR3 protein: CASSLGGVSGNTIYF.

The rearrangement joins TRBV5-1 to TRBJ1-1; TCRdb calls TRBD1, which cannot be checked without DNA. CDR1 and CDR2 from the germline V gene are SGHRS and YFSETQ. CDR3 length: 17 amino acids. This CDR3 is CASSYRQGARMNTEAFF.

V is TRBV7-9 and J is TRBJ2-4; the D gene TCRdb calls, TRBD1, cannot be checked with no DNA. Germline V lookup: CDR1 SEHNR, CDR2 FQNEAQ (reference sequence). This CDR3 has 17 amino acids. CDR3 region: CASSTQGQGGGKNIQYF.

This chain joins TRBV7-9 and TRBJ2-3; TCRdb designates TRBD1, a call that cannot be tested without DNA. The CDR3 is 17 amino acids. Germline V gives CDR1 SEHNR, CDR2 FQNEAQ (reference sequence). CDR3 sequence reads: CAAQGLGTDLFTDTQYF.

The chain links TRBV7-2 to TRBJ2-1; no DNA is available, so the TRBD2 call from TCRdb remains unchecked. Germline V gene sequence: CDR1 SGHTA, CDR2 FQGNSA. This CDR3 is built from 15 residues. CDR3 in amino acids: CASRRAGGRSDEQFF.

The chain has TRBV11-2 and TRBJ2-5. This CDR3 is 12 amino acids long. Germline V CDR1 and CDR2: SGHAT, FQNNGV. This CDR3 reads CASSSHRETQYF. Supplemented by reference TRBV11-2 and TRBJ2-5, the full variable domain reads EAGVAQSPRYKIIEKRQSVAFWCNPISGHATLYWYQQILGQGPKLLIQFQNNGVVDDSQLPKDRFSAERLKGVDSTLKIQPAKLEDSAVYLCASSSHRETQYFGPGTRLLVL.

This rearrangement joins TRBV11-1 to TRBJ2-1; TCRdb picks TRBD2, but there is no DNA to check that call. Germline V gene lookup returns CDR1 SGHAT and CDR2 FQDESV (reference sequence). The CDR3 spans 15 residues. The CDR3: CASSLGGTTLNEQFF.

This chain links TRBV15 with TRBJ2-2. This CDR3 has 13 residues. Germline CDR1 is LNHNV and CDR2 is YYDKDF (reference sequence). CDR3 sequence reads: CATSRAMPGELFF.

The gene calls are TRBV5-6 and TRBJ2-7; TCRdb lists TRBD1, though no DNA is available to test this call. Germline assignment: CDR1 SGHDT and CDR2 YYEEEE. The CDR3 is 13 residues long. The CDR3 protein is CASSPLGTYEQYF.

The V gene is TRBV29-1, the J gene TRBJ2-7. This CDR3 has 12 residues. The germline CDR1 and CDR2 sequences are SQVTM and ANQGSEA. The CDR3 spells CSAEDGSYEQYF.

This chain links TRBV7-2 with TRBJ2-3; no DNA is available, so the TRBD2 call from TCRdb remains unchecked. This CDR3 has 15 amino acids. CDR1 and CDR2 from the germline V gene are SGHTA and FQGNSA. This CDR3 reads CASSSSGRDPDTQYF.

The chain combines TRBV11-2 with TRBJ2-5; as DNA is missing, the TRBD1 call by TCRdb cannot be tested. CDR3 length: 18 residues. The germline V gene encodes CDR1 SGHAT and CDR2 FQNNGV. The CDR3 reads CASSSYLRTGAPIETQYF.